The present T cell receptor (beta chain) was sequenced within a study of OX40 agonist ivuxolimab in advanced cancers. Turning to the study itself: The mean age was around 56 years, ranging from 23 to 79, with 82.7% of participants male. Partial responses were recorded for three patients, including one with hepatocellular carcinoma and two with cutaneous melanoma.

Whole-study results and caveats: There was clonal expansion of CD4+ and CD8+ blood T cells by week 6 at 0.1 to 3.0 mg/kg.

Clones were sequenced by immunoSEQ multiplex PCR, and TCRdb holds only the in-frame ones, with some missing. This table holds about 77,000 clones, around four fifths found once. CDR1 SEHNR and CDR2 FQNEAQ come from the germline V gene (reference sequence). J gave up 11 bases and V 4 bases, and 6 bases lay outside the gene matches. This CDR3 has 14 residues. As to this clone: No antigen is known for it.

This rearrangement joins TRBV7-9 to TRBJ2-1; 12 bases agree with TRBD2. This sequence was found in an adult with an advanced solid tumor such as melanoma, head and neck, liver or kidney cancer. The starting material was CD4+ or CD8+ T cells sorted from blood, obtained in a trial of the OX40 agonist ivuxolimab. The CDR3 coding sequence is TGTGCCAGCAGCTCCAGGGGACTAGCGGGCCAGCAGTTCTTC. Translated: CASSSRGLAGQQFF. The entire variable domain, with the rest obtained from reference TRBV7-9 and TRBJ2-1, is as follows: DTGVSQNPRHKITKRGQNVTFRCDPISEHNRLYWYRQTLGQGPEFLTYFQNEAQLEKSRLLSDRFSAERPKGSFSTLEIQRTEQGDSAMYLCASSSRGLAGQQFFGPGTRLTVL.